One sample yielded the 5 T cell receptor beta chains listed below, sequenced in a study of T cell clonality in common variable immunodeficiency. General observations from the study: Common variable immunodeficiency TCR beta sequences reportedly had fewer deletions and N-nucleotide insertions.

Repertoires were generated with immunoSEQ multiplex PCR, while TCRdb's copy carries only in-frame clones and drops some. This sample comprises tens of thousands of clones, none seen once only. Their recognized antigens are unknown. The specimen sequenced was peripheral blood mononuclear cells. Source of these receptors: a human donor with common variable immunodeficiency.

A note on this clone: The read finishes 3 residues shy of the CDR3 end, and the germline J gene is used to complete it. The V call is TRBV7-2, the J call TRBJ1-2; D unclear. Trimming removed 3 bases at V and 6 bases at J, with 5 bases between. Looked up from germline, CDR1 is SGHTA and CDR2 is FQGNSA. The CDR3 has 11 residues. This chain's CDR3 is CASSFSHGYTF. The DNA read from the CDR3 is TGTGCCAGCAGCTTTTCTCATGGC.

This clone has at least ten counts. The DNA read from the CDR3 is TGTGCCTGGAGTGTAGGGGCTCACTATAATTCACCC. The encoded protein is CAWSVGAHYNSP. The entire CDR3 sequence reads CAWSVGAHYNSPLHF. The chain combines TRBV30 with TRBJ1-6, with D maybe TRBD1 (5 bases). The read gets to within 3 residues of the CDR3 end, and the germline J gene fills in the rest. V shed 0 bases and J shed 3 bases, with 9 bases lying between them. This CDR3 spans 15 amino acids. The germline V gene has CDR1 GTSNPN and CDR2 SVGIG (reference sequence).

This clone was found a few times. The read terminates 3 residues before the CDR3 end, so the remaining end is supplied by the germline J gene. V usage is TRBV7-6 and J usage is TRBJ2-3; TRBD1 is a possible D gene (6 bases). The germline V gene has CDR1 SGHVS and CDR2 FNYEAQ. V dropped 2 bases and J dropped 1 base, with 13 bases sitting between them. The CDR3 runs 16 residues. Here the CDR3 reads CASSLMDRFRTDTQYF. The part of the CDR3 DNA that was read is TGTGCCAGCAGCTTAATGGACAGATTTCGCACAGATACG.

The sample holds many counts of this clone. The read ends 3 residues shy of where the CDR3 ends; the end is completed using the germline J gene. The V call is TRBV5-6, the J call TRBJ1-2; TRBD1 matches 7 bases. V was clipped by 0 bases and J by 4 bases; unmatched bases: 3. The CDR3 totals 14 residues. Germline V gene sequence: CDR1 SGHDT, CDR2 YYEEEE. The DNA read from the CDR3 is TGTGCCAGCAGCTTGGTGGACAGGCCCTATGGC. Translated, it gives CASSLVDRPYG. The full CDR3 protein reads CASSLVDRPYGYTF.

The sample holds many counts of this clone. The part of the CDR3 DNA that was read is TGCAGTGCCATGGACAGGTACCCCTACAATGAG. Its translation: CSAMDRYPYNE. The whole CDR3 protein reads CSAMDRYPYNEQFF. V gene TRBV20-1 combines with J gene TRBJ2-1; 7 positions agree with TRBD1. The CDR3 extends 3 residues past the end of the read, so its final part is completed from the germline J gene. CDR3 size: 14 residues. Trimming removed 6 bases from V and 2 bases from J; junction bases left unmatched: 7. Germline CDR1 and CDR2: DFQATT and SNEGSKA (reference sequence).